This TCR beta chain was sequenced during a study of blood T cells in healthy people across ages. In regard to this clonotype: Its antigen is currently unknown.

The authors ran a second PCR of about 7 to 11 cycles using a sample-barcoded 5' primer and a J-beta primer mix. TCRdb re-called the 5' RACE reads through MiXCR, storing one row per CDR3 protein. The repertoire holds approximately 800,000 distinct CDR3 sequences, with around a quarter as singletons. Trimming took 1 base from V and 5 from J; bases not matched to a gene: 2. Germline V gene lookup returns CDR1 LNHDA and CDR2 SQIVND (reference sequence). The CDR3 is 15 residues long. Study-level results: Across the age range, TCR beta diversity per million T cells fell in a roughly linear way.

Another study also made use of these data, one on T cells of mothers and their children.

This sequence joins TRBV19 and TRBJ2-1; TRBD2 agrees at 10 bases. Sequenced sample: blood. The source of this sequence is a boy aged 5-17 years in good health. The CDR3 is CASSIGAGGDNEQFF. In DNA, the CDR3 is TGTGCCAGTAGTATAGGAGCGGGGGGGGACAATGAGCAGTTCTTC.